This T cell receptor (beta chain) was sequenced for a study of T cells after yellow fever vaccination. The overall study: SMART-Seq v4 Ultra Low Input handled preparation of low-cell-number fractions. Whole-study findings and limits: Clones from primary vaccination mostly reappeared after the booster (around 96% CD4, around 90% CD8). Peaking faster, on day 5 versus 15, the secondary response was nonetheless weaker.

Worth noting for this clonotype: Antigen: not known.

Germline CDR1 reads SGHVS; CDR2 reads FQNEAQ. Trimming cost V 5 bases and J 3 bases, with 17 bases left between them. The CDR3 covers 16 residues. Making TCR cDNA involved 5'RACE template switching, which added UMIs and a universal primer site. TCRdb re-analysed the 5' RACE reads in MiXCR, keeping a single row per CDR3 protein. Of about 130,000 distinct CDR3 sequences in the sample, over 8% are singletons; the top ten hold roughly 43%. The chain employs TRBV7-8 and TRBJ2-4; tentatively, D is TRBD1 (6 bases). The receptor comes from a young man who received the YFV17D yellow fever vaccine. The source material was CD8+ T cells sorted from PBMCs, sampled on the day of the yellow fever booster vaccination. The CDR3 DNA is TGTGCCAGCAGCCCGCCAGGGGTGTTCGGCAAAAACATTCAGTACTTC. It translates to CASSPPGVFGKNIQYF.